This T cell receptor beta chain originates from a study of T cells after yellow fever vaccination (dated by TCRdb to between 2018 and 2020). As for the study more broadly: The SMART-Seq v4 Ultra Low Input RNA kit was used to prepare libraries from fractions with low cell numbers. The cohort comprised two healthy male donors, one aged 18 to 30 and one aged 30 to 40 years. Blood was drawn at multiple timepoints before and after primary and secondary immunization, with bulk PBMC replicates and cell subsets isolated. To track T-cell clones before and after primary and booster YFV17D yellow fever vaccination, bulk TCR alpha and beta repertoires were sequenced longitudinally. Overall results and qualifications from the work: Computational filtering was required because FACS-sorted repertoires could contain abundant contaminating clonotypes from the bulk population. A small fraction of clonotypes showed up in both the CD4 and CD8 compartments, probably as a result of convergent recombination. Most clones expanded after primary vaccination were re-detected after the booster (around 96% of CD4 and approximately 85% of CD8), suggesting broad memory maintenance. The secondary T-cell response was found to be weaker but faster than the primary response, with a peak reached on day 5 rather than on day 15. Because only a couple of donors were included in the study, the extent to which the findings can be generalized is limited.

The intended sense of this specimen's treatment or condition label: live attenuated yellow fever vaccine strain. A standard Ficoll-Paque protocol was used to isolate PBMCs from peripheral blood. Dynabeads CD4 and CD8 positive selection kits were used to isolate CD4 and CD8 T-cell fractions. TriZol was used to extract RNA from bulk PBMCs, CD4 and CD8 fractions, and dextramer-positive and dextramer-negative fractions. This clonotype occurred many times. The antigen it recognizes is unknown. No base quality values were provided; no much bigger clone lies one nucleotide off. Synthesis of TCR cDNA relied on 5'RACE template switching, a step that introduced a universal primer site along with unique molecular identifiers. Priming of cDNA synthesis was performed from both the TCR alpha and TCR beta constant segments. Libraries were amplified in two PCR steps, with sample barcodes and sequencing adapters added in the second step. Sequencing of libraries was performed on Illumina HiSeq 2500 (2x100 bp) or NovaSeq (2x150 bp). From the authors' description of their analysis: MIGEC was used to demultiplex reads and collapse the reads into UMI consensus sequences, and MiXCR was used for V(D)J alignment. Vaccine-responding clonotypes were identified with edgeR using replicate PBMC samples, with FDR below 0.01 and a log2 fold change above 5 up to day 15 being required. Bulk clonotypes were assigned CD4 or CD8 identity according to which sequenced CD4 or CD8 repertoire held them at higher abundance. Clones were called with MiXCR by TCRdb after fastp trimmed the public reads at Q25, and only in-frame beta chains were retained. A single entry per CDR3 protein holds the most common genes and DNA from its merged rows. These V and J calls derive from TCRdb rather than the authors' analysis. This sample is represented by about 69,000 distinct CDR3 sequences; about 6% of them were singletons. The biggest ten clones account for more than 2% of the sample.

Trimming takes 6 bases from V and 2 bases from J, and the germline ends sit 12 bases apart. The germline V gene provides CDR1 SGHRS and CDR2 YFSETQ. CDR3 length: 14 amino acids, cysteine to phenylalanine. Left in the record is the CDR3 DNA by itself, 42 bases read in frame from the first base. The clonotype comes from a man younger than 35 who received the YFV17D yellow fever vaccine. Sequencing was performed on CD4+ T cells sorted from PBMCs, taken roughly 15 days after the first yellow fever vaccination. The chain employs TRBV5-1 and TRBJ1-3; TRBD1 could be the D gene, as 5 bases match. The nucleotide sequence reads TGCGCCAGCACGCCGGGGACTGCTGGAAACACCATATATTTT. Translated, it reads CASTPGTAGNTIYF.